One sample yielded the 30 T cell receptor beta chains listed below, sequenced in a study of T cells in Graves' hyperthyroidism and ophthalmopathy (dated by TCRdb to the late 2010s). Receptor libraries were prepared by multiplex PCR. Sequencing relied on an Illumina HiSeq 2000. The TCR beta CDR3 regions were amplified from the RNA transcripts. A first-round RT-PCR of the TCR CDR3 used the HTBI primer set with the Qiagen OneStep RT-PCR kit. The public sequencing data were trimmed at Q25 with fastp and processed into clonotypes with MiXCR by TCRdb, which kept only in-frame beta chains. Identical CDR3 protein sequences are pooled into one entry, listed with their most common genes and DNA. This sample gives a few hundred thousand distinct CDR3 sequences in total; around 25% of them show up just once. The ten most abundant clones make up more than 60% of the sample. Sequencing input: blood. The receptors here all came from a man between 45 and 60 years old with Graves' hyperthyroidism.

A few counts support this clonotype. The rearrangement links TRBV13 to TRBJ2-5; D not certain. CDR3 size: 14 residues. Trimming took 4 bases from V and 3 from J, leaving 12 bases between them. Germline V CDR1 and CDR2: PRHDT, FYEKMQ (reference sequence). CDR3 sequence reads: CASSSRTTKETQYF. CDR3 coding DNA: TGTGCCAGCAGCTCCCGGACGACCAAAGAGACCCAGTACTTC.

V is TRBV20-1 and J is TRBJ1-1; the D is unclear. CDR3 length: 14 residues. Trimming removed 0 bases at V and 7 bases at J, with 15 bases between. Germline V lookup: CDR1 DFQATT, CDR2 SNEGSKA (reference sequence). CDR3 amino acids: CSARDPLVGFEAFF. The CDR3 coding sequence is TGCAGTGCTAGAGATCCCCTGGTCGGATTTGAAGCTTTCTTT.

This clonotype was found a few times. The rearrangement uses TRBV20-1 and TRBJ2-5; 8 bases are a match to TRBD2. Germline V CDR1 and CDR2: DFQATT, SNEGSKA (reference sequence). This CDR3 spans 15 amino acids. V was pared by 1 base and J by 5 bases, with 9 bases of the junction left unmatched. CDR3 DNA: TGCAGTGCTAGAGTGTCGGGGGGGGACCGGGAGACCCAGTACTTC. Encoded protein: CSARVSGGDRETQYF.

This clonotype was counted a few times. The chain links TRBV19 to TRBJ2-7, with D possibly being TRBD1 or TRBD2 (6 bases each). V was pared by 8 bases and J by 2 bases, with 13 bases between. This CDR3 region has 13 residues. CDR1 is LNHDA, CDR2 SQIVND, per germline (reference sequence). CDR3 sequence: CASPGEVAYEQYF. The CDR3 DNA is TGTGCCAGTCCAGGGGAGGTTGCCTACGAGCAGTACTTC.

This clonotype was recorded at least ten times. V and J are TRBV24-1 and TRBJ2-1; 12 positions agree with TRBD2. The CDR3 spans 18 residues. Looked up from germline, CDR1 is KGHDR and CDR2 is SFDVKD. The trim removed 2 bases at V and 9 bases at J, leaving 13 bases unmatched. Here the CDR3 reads CATSDSPATSGRVTEQFF. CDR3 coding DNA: TGTGCCACCAGTGATTCCCCCGCGACTAGCGGGAGAGTCACTGAGCAGTTCTTC.

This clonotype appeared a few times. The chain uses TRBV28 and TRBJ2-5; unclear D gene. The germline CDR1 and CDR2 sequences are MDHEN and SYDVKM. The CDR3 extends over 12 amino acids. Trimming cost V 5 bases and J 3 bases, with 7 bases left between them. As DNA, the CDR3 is TGTGCCAGCAGTCCCAAGAAAGAGACCCAGTACTTC. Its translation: CASSPKKETQYF.

CDR3 sequence reads: CASSVSGASSEAFF. CDR3 nucleotide sequence: TGCGCCAGCAGTGTGTCCGGGGCCTCGAGTGAAGCTTTCTTT. This chain uses TRBV10-1 with TRBJ1-1; possible D gene TRBD1, 5 bases. The CDR3 is 14 residues long. CDR1 and CDR2 from the germline V gene are WNHNN and SYGVQD (reference sequence). The V gene lost 4 bases and the J gene lost 7 bases, with 16 bases spanning the gap.

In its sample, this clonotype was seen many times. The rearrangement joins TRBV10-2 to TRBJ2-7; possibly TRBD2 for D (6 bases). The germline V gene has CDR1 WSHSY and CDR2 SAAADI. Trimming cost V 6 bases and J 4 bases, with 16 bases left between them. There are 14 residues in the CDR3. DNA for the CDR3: TGCGCCAGCAGGCCGGCGGGAACGGGATACGAGCAGTACTTC. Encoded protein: CASRPAGTGYEQYF.

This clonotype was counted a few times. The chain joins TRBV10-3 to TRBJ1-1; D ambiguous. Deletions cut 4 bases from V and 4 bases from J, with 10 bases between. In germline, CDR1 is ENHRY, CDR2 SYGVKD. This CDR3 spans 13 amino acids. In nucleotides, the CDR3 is TGTGCCATCAGTGCCGGGGAGGGCACTGAAGCTTTCTTT. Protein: CAISAGEGTEAFF.

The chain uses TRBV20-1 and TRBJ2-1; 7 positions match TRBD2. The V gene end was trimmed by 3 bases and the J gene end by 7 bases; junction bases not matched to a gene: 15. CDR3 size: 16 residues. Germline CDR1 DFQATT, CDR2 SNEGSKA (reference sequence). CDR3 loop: CSARVMGGPFVNEQFF. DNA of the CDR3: TGCAGTGCTAGGGTTATGGGAGGGCCTTTTGTAAATGAGCAGTTCTTC.

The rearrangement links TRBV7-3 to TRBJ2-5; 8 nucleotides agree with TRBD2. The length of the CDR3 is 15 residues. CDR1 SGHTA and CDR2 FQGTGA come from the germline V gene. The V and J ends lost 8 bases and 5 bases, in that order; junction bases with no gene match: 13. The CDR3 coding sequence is TGTGCCAGCGGCCCCGGGAGCGGGGGAAAGGAGACCCAGTACTTC. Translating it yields CASGPGSGGKETQYF.

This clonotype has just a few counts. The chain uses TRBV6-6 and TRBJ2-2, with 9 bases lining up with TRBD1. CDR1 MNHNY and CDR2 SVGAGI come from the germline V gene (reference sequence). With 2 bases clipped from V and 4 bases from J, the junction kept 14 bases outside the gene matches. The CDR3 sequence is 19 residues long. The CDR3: CASSYLPGTGSERTGELFF. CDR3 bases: TGTGCCAGCAGTTACCTTCCCGGGACAGGGAGCGAGCGCACCGGGGAGCTGTTTTTT.

This CDR3 reads CASKGTTDYNEQFF. The CDR3 region has the DNA TGCGCCAGCAAAGGGACTACAGACTACAATGAGCAGTTCTTC. V usage is TRBV4-1 and J usage is TRBJ2-1; TRBD2 aligns across 7 bases. The CDR3 covers 14 residues. The J segment lost 3 bases and the V segment lost 7 bases, leaving 6 bases of the junction unmatched. The germline gives CDR1 MGHRA, CDR2 YSYEKL.

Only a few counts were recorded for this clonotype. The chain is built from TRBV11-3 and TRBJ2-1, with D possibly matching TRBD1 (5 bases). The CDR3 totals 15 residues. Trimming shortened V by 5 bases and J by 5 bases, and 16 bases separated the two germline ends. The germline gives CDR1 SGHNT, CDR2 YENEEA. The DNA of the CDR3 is TGTGCCAGCAGCAAACGACAGTCTCCGAACAATGAGCAGTTCTTC. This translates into CASSKRQSPNNEQFF.

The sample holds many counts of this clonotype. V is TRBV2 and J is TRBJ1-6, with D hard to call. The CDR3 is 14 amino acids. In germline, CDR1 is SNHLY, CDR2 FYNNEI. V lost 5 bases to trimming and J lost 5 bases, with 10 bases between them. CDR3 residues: CASSRTADNSPLHF. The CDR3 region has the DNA TGTGCCAGCAGTCGAACAGCCGATAATTCACCCCTCCACTTT.

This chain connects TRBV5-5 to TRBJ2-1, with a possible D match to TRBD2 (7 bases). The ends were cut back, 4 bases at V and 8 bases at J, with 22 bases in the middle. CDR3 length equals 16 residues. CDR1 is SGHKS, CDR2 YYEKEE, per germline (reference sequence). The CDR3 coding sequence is TGTGCCAGCAGCCTGCTCCTAGCGGCCAGGGGAGATGAGCAGTTCTTC. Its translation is CASSLLLAARGDEQFF.

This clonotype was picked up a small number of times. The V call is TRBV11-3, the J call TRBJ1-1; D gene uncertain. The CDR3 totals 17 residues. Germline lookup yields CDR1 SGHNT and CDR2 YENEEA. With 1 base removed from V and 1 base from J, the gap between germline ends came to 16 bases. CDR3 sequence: CASSLGTFRTPNTEAFF. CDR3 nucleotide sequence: TGTGCCAGCAGCTTAGGAACATTTAGGACGCCGAACACTGAAGCTTTCTTT.

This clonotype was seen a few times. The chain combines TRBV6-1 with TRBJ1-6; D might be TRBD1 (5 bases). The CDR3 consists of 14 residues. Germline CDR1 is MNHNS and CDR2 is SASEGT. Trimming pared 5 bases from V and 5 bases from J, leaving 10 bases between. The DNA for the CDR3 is TGTGCCAGCAGTCGGACACCAGATAATTCACCCCTCCACTTT. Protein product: CASSRTPDNSPLHF.

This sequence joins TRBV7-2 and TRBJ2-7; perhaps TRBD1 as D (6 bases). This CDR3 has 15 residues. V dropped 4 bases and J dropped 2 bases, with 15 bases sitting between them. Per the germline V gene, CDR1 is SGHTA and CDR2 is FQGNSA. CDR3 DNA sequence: TGTGCCAGCAGCTCCGGACAGCGCCTTACCTACGAGCAGTACTTC. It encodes CASSSGQRLTYEQYF.

CDR3 residues: CASSYSTSGENKAQHF. Written as DNA, the CDR3 is TGTGCCAGCAGTTACTCGACGTCAGGAGAAAATAAGGCCCAGCATTTT. This chain joins TRBV6-5 and TRBJ1-5; no clear D gene. The V gene's germline CDR1 is MNHEY and CDR2 SVGAGI. This CDR3 is built from 16 residues. Between the trimmed V and J ends, which lost 0 bases and 11 bases, there was a span of 20 bases.

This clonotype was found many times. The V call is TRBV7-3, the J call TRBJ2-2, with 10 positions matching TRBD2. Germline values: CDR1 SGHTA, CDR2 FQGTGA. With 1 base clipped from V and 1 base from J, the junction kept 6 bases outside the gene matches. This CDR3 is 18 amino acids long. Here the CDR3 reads CASSLRVAGGLNTGELFF. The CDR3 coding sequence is TGTGCCAGCAGCTTAAGGGTAGCGGGAGGTTTGAACACCGGGGAGCTGTTTTTT.

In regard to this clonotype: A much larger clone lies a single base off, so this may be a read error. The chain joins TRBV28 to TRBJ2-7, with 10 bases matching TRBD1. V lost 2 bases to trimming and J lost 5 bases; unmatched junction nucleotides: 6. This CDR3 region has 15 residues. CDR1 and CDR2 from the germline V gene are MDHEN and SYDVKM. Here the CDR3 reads CASSLGGTGDHEQYF. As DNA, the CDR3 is TGTGCCAGCAGTTTAGGAGGGACAGGGGACCACGAGCAGTACTTC.

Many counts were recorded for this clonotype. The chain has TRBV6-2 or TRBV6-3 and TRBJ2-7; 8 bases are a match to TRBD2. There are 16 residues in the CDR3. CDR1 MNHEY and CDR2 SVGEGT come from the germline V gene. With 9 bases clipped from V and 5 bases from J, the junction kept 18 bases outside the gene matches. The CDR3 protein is CASEMGPEAGADEQYF. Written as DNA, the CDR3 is TGTGCCAGTGAAATGGGGCCCGAAGCGGGAGCGGACGAGCAGTACTTC.

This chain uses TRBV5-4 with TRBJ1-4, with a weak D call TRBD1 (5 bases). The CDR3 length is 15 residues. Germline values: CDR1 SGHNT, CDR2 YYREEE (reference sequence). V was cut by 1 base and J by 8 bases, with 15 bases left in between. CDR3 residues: CASSLIPGLGEKLFF. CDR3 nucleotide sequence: TGTGCCAGCAGCTTGATTCCAGGGCTGGGAGAAAAACTGTTTTTT.

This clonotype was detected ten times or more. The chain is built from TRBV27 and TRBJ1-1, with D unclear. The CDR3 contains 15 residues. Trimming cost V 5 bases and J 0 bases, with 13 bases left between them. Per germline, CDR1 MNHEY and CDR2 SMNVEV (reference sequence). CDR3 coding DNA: TGTGCCAGCAGTCCCTCGAAGGGTGTGAACACTGAAGCTTTCTTT. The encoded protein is CASSPSKGVNTEAFF.

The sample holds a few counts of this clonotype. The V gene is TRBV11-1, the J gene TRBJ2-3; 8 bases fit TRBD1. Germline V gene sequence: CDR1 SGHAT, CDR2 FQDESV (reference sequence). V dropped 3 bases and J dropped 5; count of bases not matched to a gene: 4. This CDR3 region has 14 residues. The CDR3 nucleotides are TGTGCCAGCAGCTTCGAACAGGGGGGAGATACGCAGTATTTT. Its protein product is CASSFEQGGDTQYF.

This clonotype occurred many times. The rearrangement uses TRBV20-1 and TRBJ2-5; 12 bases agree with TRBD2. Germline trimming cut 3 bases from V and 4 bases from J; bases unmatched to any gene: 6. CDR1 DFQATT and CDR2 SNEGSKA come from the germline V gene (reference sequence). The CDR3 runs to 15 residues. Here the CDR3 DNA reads TGCAGTGCTAGGCCTCTAGCGGGAGGGGGAGAGACCCAGTACTTC. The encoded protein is CSARPLAGGGETQYF.

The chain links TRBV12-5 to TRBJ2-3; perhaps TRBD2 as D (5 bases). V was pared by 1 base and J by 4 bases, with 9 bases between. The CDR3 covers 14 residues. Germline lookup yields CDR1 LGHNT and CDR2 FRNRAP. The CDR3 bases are TGTGCTAGTGGTTTGGGACTAAAGGCAGATACGCAGTATTTT. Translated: CASGLGLKADTQYF.

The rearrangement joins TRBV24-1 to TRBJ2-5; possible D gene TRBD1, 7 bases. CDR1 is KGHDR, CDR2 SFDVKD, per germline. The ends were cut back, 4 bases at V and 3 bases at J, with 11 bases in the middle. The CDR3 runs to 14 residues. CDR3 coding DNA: TGTGCCACCAGTGACCCCAGGGGGGAAGAGACCCAGTACTTC. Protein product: CATSDPRGEETQYF.

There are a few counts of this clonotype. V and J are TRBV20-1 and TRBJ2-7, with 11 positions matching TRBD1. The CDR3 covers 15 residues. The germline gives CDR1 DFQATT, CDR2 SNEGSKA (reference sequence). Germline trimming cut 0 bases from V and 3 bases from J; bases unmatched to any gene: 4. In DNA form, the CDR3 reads TGCAGTGCTAGAGACGGACAGGGGGCTCTCTACGAGCAGTACTTC. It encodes CSARDGQGALYEQYF.